This TCR beta chain stems from a study of early T cells in non-severe SARS-CoV-2 infection. This clonotype was observed a handful of times. Germline V gene sequence: CDR1 DFQATT, CDR2 SNEGSKA (reference sequence). The length of the CDR3 is 13 residues. V dropped 4 bases and J dropped 0 bases, with 10 bases sitting between them. As part of library construction, unique molecular identifiers were attached to individual cDNA molecules. Each CDR3 protein is one row after TCRdb ran MiXCR on the 5' RACE reads. This sample has over 85,000 distinct CDR3 sequences, with around an eighth found just once. This receptor was obtained from an adult who was a healthcare worker with PCR-confirmed SARS-CoV-2 infection or an uninfected control (not recorded which). The V gene is TRBV20-1, the J gene TRBJ2-7, with D uncertain. Material: whole blood, obtained at baseline. The CDR3 DNA follows: TGCAGTGCTACGGATTCCCTCTCCTACGAGCAGTACTTC. Protein sequence: CSATDSLSYEQYF.